A single sample gave rise to the 28 T cell receptor beta chains below, sequenced in a study of blood T cell repertoires in COVID-19. The method was immunoSEQ multiplex PCR; TCRdb's version includes in-frame clones alone and lacks a portion of them. Here the sample spans hundreds of thousands of clones, 87% being singletons. Sequenced input: peripheral blood. The receptors stem from a woman aged 40 to 50 who had recovered from COVID-19.

This clone was detected only once. The gene calls are TRBV5-1 and TRBJ2-3, with 14 bases identical to TRBD2. The V segment lost 0 bases and the J segment 1 base; nucleotides outside the gene matches: 1. The CDR3 totals 17 residues. Germline CDR1 reads SGHRS; CDR2 reads YFSETQ. CDR3 nucleotides: TGCGCCAGCAGCTTGGGACTAGCGGGGGGGCGCACAGATACGCAGTATTTT. Its protein product is CASSLGLAGGRTDTQYF.

The chain carries TRBV3-1 (or the pseudogene TRBV3-2) and TRBJ2-2, with 12 positions matching TRBD2. The CDR3 runs 18 residues. Germline V gene data show CDR1 as LGHDT and CDR2 as YNNKEL (reference sequence). V lost 4 bases and J lost 3; bases outside the gene matches: 9. CDR3 sequence reads: CASSPGLAGPGDTGELFF. The CDR3 DNA reads TGTGCCAGCAGCCCCGGACTAGCGGGGCCAGGGGACACCGGGGAGCTGTTTTTT.

The chain links TRBV20-1 to TRBJ2-3; D possibly corresponds to TRBD1 (5 bases). V shed 3 bases and J shed 4 bases, with 17 bases lying between them. The CDR3 has 15 residues. The V gene's germline CDR1 is DFQATT and CDR2 SNEGSKA (reference sequence). CDR3 sequence reads: CSASLREGAADTQYF. CDR3 nucleotide sequence: TGCAGTGCTAGTTTAAGAGAAGGGGCGGCAGATACGCAGTATTTT.

This clone was seen at least ten times. The genes are TRBV7-3 and TRBJ2-1, with D maybe TRBD1 (6 bases). The CDR3 runs to 15 residues. CDR1 and CDR2 (germline): SGHTA, FQGTGA. V dropped 3 bases and J dropped 2 bases, with 11 bases sitting between them. CDR3 DNA sequence: TGTGCCAGCAGCTTCACGGGACAAGCCTACAATGAGCAGTTCTTC. Translation gives CASSFTGQAYNEQFF.

This chain joins TRBV2 and TRBJ2-2; 7 nucleotides align to TRBD1. V was pared by 8 bases and J by 0 bases, with 6 bases of the junction left unmatched. The V gene's germline CDR1 is SNHLY and CDR2 FYNNEI. This CDR3 comprises 15 residues. The CDR3 reads CASRRQGSNTGELFF. The CDR3, as DNA: TGTGCCAGCCGCCGACAGGGATCGAACACCGGGGAGCTGTTTTTT.

The genes are TRBV6-6 and TRBJ2-7; 9 positions match TRBD2. Germline V gives CDR1 MNHNY, CDR2 SVGAGI (reference sequence). The trim removed 4 bases at V and 6 bases at J, leaving 4 bases unmatched. This CDR3 contains 13 residues. CDR3 sequence reads: CASSSELAGEQYF. Written as DNA, the CDR3 is TGTGCCAGCAGTTCGGAACTAGCGGGCGAGCAGTACTTC.

V gene TRBV2 combines with J gene TRBJ2-3; 9 positions agree with TRBD1. Germline assignment: CDR1 SNHLY and CDR2 FYNNEI. V shed 6 bases and J 1 base; nucleotides not matched to a gene: 8. CDR3 length: 16 residues. The CDR3 nucleotides read TGTGCCAGCAGCTCACAGGGGGCGCGGGGCACAGATACGCAGTATTTT. It codes for CASSSQGARGTDTQYF.

This clone was detected only once. The V call is TRBV6-5, the J call TRBJ1-2; possibly TRBD1 for D (5 bases). Germline V gene data show CDR1 as MNHEY and CDR2 as SVGAGI. The CDR3 spans 15 residues. Trimming took 1 base from V and 4 from J, leaving 13 bases between them. The CDR3 here is CASSYFPGPIYGYTF. The CDR3 nucleotides read TGTGCCAGCAGTTACTTTCCAGGGCCCATCTATGGCTACACCTTC.

V gene TRBV4-3 combines with J gene TRBJ2-1; D is perhaps TRBD1 (5 bases). Germline V gene sequence: CDR1 LGHNA, CDR2 YSLEER. V was cut by 1 base and J by 3 bases, with 10 bases left in between. The CDR3 runs to 15 residues. The CDR3 nucleotides are TGCGCCAGCAGCCAAGTGGCAGGGAACTACAATGAGCAGTTCTTC. Its translation is CASSQVAGNYNEQFF.

The chain couples TRBV10-3 to TRBJ2-7; D may be TRBD1 (6 bases). With 4 bases removed from V and 1 base from J, the gap between germline ends came to 23 bases. Germline values: CDR1 ENHRY, CDR2 SYGVKD. This CDR3 is built from 18 residues. Here the CDR3 reads CAISGGTPGESHSYEQYF. CDR3 nucleotide sequence: TGTGCCATCAGTGGGGGGACCCCAGGGGAGTCCCATTCCTACGAGCAGTACTTC.

The CDR3 is CASSFFPRSSYEQYF. Written as DNA, the CDR3 is TGTGCCAGCAGTTTCTTCCCTAGGAGCTCCTACGAGCAGTACTTC. The chain uses TRBV28 and TRBJ2-7; D uncertain. With 3 bases removed from V and 0 bases from J, the gap between germline ends came to 12 bases. The CDR3 consists of 15 residues. In germline, CDR1 is MDHEN, CDR2 SYDVKM. Full variable domain (missing parts from reference TRBV28 and TRBJ2-7): DVKVTQSSRYLVKRTGEKVFLECVQDMDHENMFWYRQDPGLGLRLIYFSYDVKMKEKGDIPEGYSVSREKKERFSLILESASTNQTSMYLCASSFFPRSSYEQYFGPGTRLTVT.

The chain recombines TRBV11-2 with TRBJ2-3; possibly TRBD2 for D (7 bases). The CDR3 sequence is 18 residues long. Trimming took off 1 base at V and 1 base at J, with 18 bases between the two ends. Germline values: CDR1 SGHAT, CDR2 FQNNGV. CDR3 amino acids: CASSLAVGGGLGTDTQYF. DNA of the CDR3: TGTGCCAGCAGCTTAGCGGTCGGCGGGGGCCTCGGCACAGATACGCAGTATTTT.

The count of this clone is one. The CDR3 spells CASSPPDRGETQYF. Here the CDR3 DNA reads TGTGCCAGCAGCCCCCCGGACAGGGGGGAGACCCAGTACTTC. The gene calls are TRBV9 and TRBJ2-5, with 10 bases lining up with TRBD1. V lost 4 bases to trimming and J lost 5 bases; unmatched junction nucleotides: 5. This CDR3 is 14 amino acids long. Germline assignment: CDR1 SGDLS and CDR2 YYNGEE.

The rearrangement links TRBV5-1 to TRBJ2-7; TRBD2 matches 8 bases. Germline CDR1 and CDR2: SGHRS and YFSETQ. V dropped 4 bases and J dropped 4; count of bases not matched to a gene: 10. The CDR3 length is 15 residues. CDR3 protein: CASSPGGTTFYEQYF. The CDR3 DNA is TGCGCCAGCAGCCCGGGGGGGACTACTTTTTACGAGCAGTACTTC.

The chain carries TRBV2 and TRBJ2-3, with TRBD1 identical over 8 bases. V lost 6 bases, J lost 6 bases, and 11 bases stayed unmatched. This CDR3 spans 15 amino acids. From germline, CDR1 is SNHLY and CDR2 FYNNEI. The CDR3 nucleotides read TGTGCCAGCAGCGGGTGGACAGGGATCGGGGATACGCAGTATTTT. Amino acid sequence: CASSGWTGIGDTQYF.

The genes are TRBV6-5 and TRBJ1-2; no definite D call. V was clipped by 0 bases and J by 13 bases, with 15 bases between them. This CDR3 spans 13 amino acids. In germline, CDR1 is MNHEY, CDR2 SVGAGI. The CDR3 nucleotides are TGTGCCAGCAGTTACTCGCGAGGGATAATTGGCACCTTC. Translated: CASSYSRGIIGTF.

The chain couples TRBV2 to TRBJ2-7; TRBD1 is a possible D gene (6 bases). Between the trimmed V and J ends, which lost 6 bases and 9 bases, there was a span of 21 bases. CDR1 is SNHLY and CDR2 is FYNNEI in the germline V gene. The CDR3 is made up of 14 amino acids. The CDR3 here is CASSVSGTYSAQYF. Written as DNA, the CDR3 is TGTGCCAGCAGCGTTTCCGGGACATACTCCGCGCAGTACTTC.

The gene calls are TRBV12-3 or TRBV12-4 and TRBJ2-3; D unresolved. V gave up 8 bases and J gave up 0 bases, with 9 bases separating them. This CDR3 comprises 13 residues. The CDR3 DNA reads as TGTGCCAGCCGCGAATCGAGCACAGATACGCAGTATTTT. Its protein product is CASRESSTDTQYF.

The rearrangement joins TRBV9 to TRBJ2-7; 9 bases are shared with TRBD1. This CDR3 has 16 residues. V was pared by 2 bases and J by 1 base, with 7 bases of the junction left unmatched. Germline CDR1 reads SGDLS; CDR2 reads YYNGEE. Here the CDR3 DNA reads TGTGCCAGCAGCGTCTATCCGGGACAGGGTTCCTACGAGCAGTACTTC. This encodes CASSVYPGQGSYEQYF.

Here the CDR3 DNA reads TGCGCCAGCAGCGAGGCTCGGACACCATCACGGCAGTACTTC. Residues: CASSEARTPSRQYF. This chain connects TRBV10-1 to TRBJ2-7, with D tentatively TRBD1 (5 bases). Germline V CDR1 and CDR2: WNHNN, SYGVQD (reference sequence). The CDR3 is 14 residues long. Deletions cut 6 bases from V and 9 bases from J, with 21 bases between.

This sequence joins TRBV7-9 and TRBJ1-4; 7 bases are a match to TRBD1. The CDR3 has 15 residues. CDR1 and CDR2 from the germline V gene are SEHNR and FQNEAQ (reference sequence). V lost 1 base to trimming and J lost 7 bases; unmatched junction nucleotides: 6. The CDR3 DNA reads TGTGCCAGCAGCTTAGGGGGACAGAGAATTGAAAAACTGTTTTTT. This translates into CASSLGGQRIEKLFF.

This clone has a single count. V gene TRBV25-1 combines with J gene TRBJ1-4, with 12 bases aligning to TRBD1. CDR1 and CDR2 from the germline V gene are MGHDK and SYGVNS. Unmatched junction bases numbered 7, after V lost 3 bases and J lost 2 bases. The CDR3 runs 18 residues. CDR3 coding DNA: TGTGCCAGCAGTGACCCGGGACAGGGGGCGCGGACTAATGAAAAACTGTTTTTT. Translating gives CASSDPGQGARTNEKLFF.

This sequence joins TRBV15 and TRBJ1-6, with unresolved D. CDR1 is LNHNV and CDR2 is YYDKDF in the germline V gene (reference sequence). The CDR3 has 13 residues. V was cut by 0 bases and J by 8 bases, with 5 bases left in between. This chain's CDR3 is CATSRDPDSPLHF. DNA of the CDR3: TGTGCCACCAGCAGAGATCCGGATTCACCCCTCCACTTT.

V and J are TRBV28 and TRBJ1-4, with D maybe TRBD1 (6 bases). The ends were cut back, 10 bases at V and 4 bases at J, with 13 bases in the middle. CDR3 length: 13 amino acids. Germline values: CDR1 MDHEN, CDR2 SYDVKM. CDR3 DNA sequence: TGTGCCACCAACAGGGCCCTTAATGAAAAACTGTTTTTT. Protein sequence: CATNRALNEKLFF.

This clone appeared many times. The V gene is TRBV27, the J gene TRBJ2-7; D is possibly TRBD1 (5 bases). This CDR3 has 17 amino acids. In germline, CDR1 is MNHEY, CDR2 SMNVEV (reference sequence). V was shortened by 6 bases and J by 2 bases, with 23 bases between the two germline ends. The CDR3 coding sequence is TGTGCCAGCAGAACGTGGCAGGGTGGGGCGGACCCCTACGAGCAGTACTTC. Its protein is CASRTWQGGADPYEQYF.

The table lists this clone with a few counts. The rearrangement links TRBV27 to TRBJ2-7; tentative D call: TRBD2 (5 bases). Germline CDR1 reads MNHEY; CDR2 reads SMNVEV (reference sequence). V lost 6 bases to trimming and J lost 0 bases, with 12 bases between them. The CDR3 runs to 14 residues. CDR3 nucleotides: TGTGCCAGCAGGAGGGCAGGCAGCTCCTACGAGCAGTACTTC. This sequence encodes CASRRAGSSYEQYF.

This rearrangement joins TRBV7-2 to TRBJ1-3, with D maybe TRBD1 (6 bases). The CDR3 length is 15 residues. CDR1 and CDR2 (germline): SGHTA, FQGNSA. Trimming took 4 bases from V and 4 from J, leaving 14 bases between them. The CDR3 DNA reads TGTGCCAGCAGCTCTAGGGGGTCCCGAGGAAACACCATATATTTT. This translates into CASSSRGSRGNTIYF.

The chain carries TRBV29-1 and TRBJ1-1; D gene unclear. V was shortened by 3 bases and J by 0 bases, with 8 bases between the two germline ends. The germline V gene encodes CDR1 SQVTM and CDR2 ANQGSEA. This CDR3 is built from 13 residues. CDR3 sequence: CSVDTAVNTEAFF. The CDR3 region has the DNA TGCAGCGTTGACACAGCGGTGAACACTGAAGCTTTCTTT. Filled out from reference TRBV29-1 and TRBJ1-1, the complete variable domain reads SAVISQKPSRDICQRGTSLTIQCQVDSQVTMMFWYRQQPGQSLTLIATANQGSEATYESGFVIDKFPISRPNLTFSTLTVSNMSPEDSSIYLCSVDTAVNTEAFFGQGTRLTVV.